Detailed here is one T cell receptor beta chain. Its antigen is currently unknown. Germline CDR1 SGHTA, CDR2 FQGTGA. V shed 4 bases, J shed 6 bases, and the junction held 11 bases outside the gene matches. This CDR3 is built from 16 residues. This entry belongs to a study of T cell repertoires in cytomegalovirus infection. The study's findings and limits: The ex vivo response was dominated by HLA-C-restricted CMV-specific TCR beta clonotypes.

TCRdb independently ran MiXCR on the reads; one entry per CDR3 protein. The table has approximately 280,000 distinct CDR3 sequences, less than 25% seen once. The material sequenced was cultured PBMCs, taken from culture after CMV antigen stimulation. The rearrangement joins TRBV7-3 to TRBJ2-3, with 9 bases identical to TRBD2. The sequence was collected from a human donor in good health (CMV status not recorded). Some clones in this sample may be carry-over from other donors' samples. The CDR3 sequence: CASSSYGGRAGDTQYF. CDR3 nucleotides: TGTGCCAGCAGCTCATACGGCGGGAGGGCCGGCGATACGCAGTATTTT.